The 15 T cell receptor beta chains listed next were all sequenced from one sample in a study of vaccination and CD4 T cells after COVID-19. No antigen is known for these receptors. Treatment: approximately 10-day PBMC culture with coronavirus spike peptide pools or control peptides (ViraFEST assay). The Oncomine TCR Beta short-read assay sequenced DNA from cultured CD4+ T cells. Using its own MiXCR run on the PCR reads, TCRdb lists one record per CDR3 protein. This sample has about 21,000 distinct CDR3 sequences; 45% to 50% occur once, and the top ten carry about 9.4%. The sequenced sample consisted of CD4+ T cells from blood, cultured in vitro. All receptors come from a human donor who had recovered from COVID-19.

V is TRBV5-1 and J is TRBJ1-1, with 11 bases identical to TRBD1. The junction had 7 bases not matched to a gene; V was cut back by 4 bases and J by 2 bases. The CDR3 loop spans 16 amino acids. Germline V lookup: CDR1 SGHRS, CDR2 YFSETQ. The CDR3 DNA is TGCGCCAGCAGCGGCCGGGACAGGGGGAGTAACACTGAAGCTTTCTTT. This sequence encodes CASSGRDRGSNTEAFF.

The gene calls are TRBV20-1 and TRBJ1-5, with D perhaps matching TRBD1 (6 bases). The V end was cut by 0 bases, the J end by 4 bases, with 16 bases between. This CDR3 comprises 16 residues. The germline V gene encodes CDR1 DFQATT and CDR2 SNEGSKA (reference sequence). The CDR3 is CSARDRVWGANQPQHF. The CDR3, as DNA: TGCAGTGCTAGAGATCGTGTGTGGGGGGCAAATCAGCCCCAGCATTTT.

V and J are TRBV5-4 and TRBJ1-2; 7 positions agree with TRBD1. Germline-derived CDR1 and CDR2 are SGHNT and YYREEE (reference sequence). J lost 8 bases, V lost 4 bases, and 8 bases had no gene match. The CDR3 sequence is 13 residues long. This CDR3 is CASSTTGIRGYTF. The DNA of the CDR3 is TGTGCCAGCAGCACGACAGGGATCAGGGGCTACACCTTC.

The chain uses TRBV28 and TRBJ1-5; D unresolved. Trimming took 7 bases from V and 3 from J, leaving 13 bases between them. CDR1 and CDR2 (germline): MDHEN, SYDVKM. The CDR3 runs to 14 residues. CDR3 coding DNA: TGTGCCAGCACCCCGGTCAGATACAATCAGCCCCAGCATTTT. Translated, it gives CASTPVRYNQPQHF.

The V gene is TRBV27, the J gene TRBJ1-3, with no clear D. With 10 bases removed from V and 4 bases from J, the gap between germline ends came to 14 bases. The CDR3 extends over 13 amino acids. Germline V lookup: CDR1 MNHEY, CDR2 SMNVEV (reference sequence). Here the CDR3 DNA reads TGTGCCACCAGAAATGAGCAAGGAAACACCATATATTTT. Protein product: CATRNEQGNTIYF.

This clonotype was seen a single time. The V and J genes are TRBV14 and TRBJ2-1; D is unresolved. With 4 bases removed from V and 8 bases from J, the gap between germline ends came to 15 bases. The CDR3 runs 14 residues. Germline loops: CDR1 SGHDN, CDR2 FVKESK. This CDR3 reads CASSPGRLVDEQFF. CDR3 bases: TGTGCCAGCAGCCCTGGACGCCTAGTGGATGAGCAGTTCTTC.

In this sample, this clonotype turned up once. The chain employs TRBV7-9 and TRBJ2-3; the D gene is possibly TRBD2 (6 bases). The CDR3 covers 15 residues. CDR1 is SEHNR and CDR2 is FQNEAQ in the germline V gene (reference sequence). Trimming shortened V by 5 bases and J by 3 bases, and 15 bases separated the two germline ends. The CDR3 reads CASSRTGTGTDTQYF. CDR3 DNA: TGTGCCAGCAGCCGTACCGGGACTGGAACAGATACGCAGTATTTT.

The chain uses TRBV2 and TRBJ1-3; D gene unclear. Germline CDR1 SNHLY, CDR2 FYNNEI. Trimming took 2 bases from V and 7 from J, leaving 18 bases between them. CDR3 length equals 16 residues. The DNA for the CDR3 is TGTGCCAGCAGTGAATATACCACCTTCCCGAGGAACACCATATATTTT. It yields the protein CASSEYTTFPRNTIYF.

The chain employs TRBV6-1 and TRBJ2-7, with 9 bases lining up with TRBD1. The CDR3 length is 14 residues. Germline CDR1 and CDR2: MNHNS and SASEGT. The ends lost 4 bases at V and 4 bases at J; junction bases unmatched: 5. CDR3 residues: CASSVGTGMYEQYF. CDR3 DNA sequence: TGTGCCAGCAGTGTCGGGACAGGGATGTACGAGCAGTACTTC.

V usage is TRBV5-1 and J usage is TRBJ1-5, with D perhaps matching TRBD1 (5 bases). With 0 bases removed from V and 7 bases from J, the gap between germline ends came to 14 bases. Germline V lookup: CDR1 SGHRS, CDR2 YFSETQ. The CDR3 is 15 residues long. CDR3 sequence: CASSLGAGQGQPQHF. The CDR3 DNA reads as TGCGCCAGCAGCTTGGGAGCAGGGCAAGGCCAGCCCCAGCATTTT.

The chain has TRBV20-1 and TRBJ2-3; D unclear. Trimming shortened V by 5 bases and J by 3 bases, and 18 bases separated the two germline ends. The CDR3 has 15 amino acids. Germline loops: CDR1 DFQATT, CDR2 SNEGSKA (reference sequence). CDR3 DNA: TGCAGTGCTCGCCTCTTACGCCGTGGTACAGATACGCAGTATTTT. Its translation: CSARLLRRGTDTQYF.

This clonotype was detected only once. The chain employs TRBV28 and TRBJ2-5; D is undetermined. V dropped 4 bases and J dropped 5 bases, with 8 bases sitting between them. This CDR3 is built from 12 residues. Germline CDR1 is MDHEN and CDR2 is SYDVKM. CDR3 sequence: CASSSVRETQYF. DNA for the CDR3: TGTGCCAGCAGTTCCGTCCGTGAGACCCAGTACTTC.

This clonotype was detected only a few times. The chain couples TRBV20-1 to TRBJ2-5; a weak D match, TRBD1 (5 bases). Germline V gene data show CDR1 as DFQATT and CDR2 as SNEGSKA (reference sequence). CDR3 length: 15 residues. V was trimmed by 6 bases and J by 0 bases, leaving 17 bases between them. The CDR3 loop is CSAAPTETYQETQYF. Written as DNA, the CDR3 is TGCAGTGCAGCCCCGACAGAAACGTACCAAGAGACCCAGTACTTC.

This clonotype was seen more than once but under ten times. The chain links TRBV27 to TRBJ1-1; unclear D gene. Germline V lookup: CDR1 MNHEY, CDR2 SMNVEV (reference sequence). The ends were cut back, 7 bases at V and 4 bases at J, with 16 bases in the middle. This CDR3 region has 14 residues. CDR3: CASNFGNMGTEAFF. CDR3 in DNA: TGTGCCAGCAATTTTGGGAATATGGGCACTGAAGCTTTCTTT.

V and J are TRBV5-1 and TRBJ2-4; D perhaps matches TRBD2 (7 bases). CDR1 SGHRS and CDR2 YFSETQ come from the germline V gene. The ends were cut back, 4 bases at V and 9 bases at J, with 20 bases in the middle. The length of the CDR3 is 15 residues. The CDR3, as DNA: TGCGCCAGCAGCCGCTGGGGGTCAGGGGAGGGCATTCAGTACTTC. Protein sequence: CASSRWGSGEGIQYF.